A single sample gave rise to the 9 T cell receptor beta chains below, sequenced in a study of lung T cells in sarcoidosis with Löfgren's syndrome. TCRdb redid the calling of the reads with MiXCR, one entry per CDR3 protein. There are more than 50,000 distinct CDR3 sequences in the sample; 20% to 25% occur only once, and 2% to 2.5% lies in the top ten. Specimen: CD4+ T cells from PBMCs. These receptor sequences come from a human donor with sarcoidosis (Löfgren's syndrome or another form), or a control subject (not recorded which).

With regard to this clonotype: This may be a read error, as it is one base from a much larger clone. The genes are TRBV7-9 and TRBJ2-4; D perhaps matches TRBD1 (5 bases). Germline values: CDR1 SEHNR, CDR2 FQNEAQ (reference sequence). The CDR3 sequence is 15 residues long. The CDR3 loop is CASSPQGVAKNIRYF. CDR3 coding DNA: TGTGCCAGCAGCCCCCAGGGTGTAGCCAAAAACATTCGGTACTTC.

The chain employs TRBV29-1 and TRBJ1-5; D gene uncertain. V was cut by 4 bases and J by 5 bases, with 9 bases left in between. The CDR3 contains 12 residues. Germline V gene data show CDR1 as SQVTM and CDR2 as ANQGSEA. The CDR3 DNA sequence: TGCAGCGTTGGACTTACGGATCAGCCCCAGCATTTT. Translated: CSVGLTDQPQHF.

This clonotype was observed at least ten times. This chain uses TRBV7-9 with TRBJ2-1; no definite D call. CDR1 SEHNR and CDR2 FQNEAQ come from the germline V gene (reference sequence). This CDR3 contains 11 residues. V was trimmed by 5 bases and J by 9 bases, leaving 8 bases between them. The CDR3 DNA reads TGTGCCAGCAGCCTAACGGTTGAGCAGTTCTTC. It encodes CASSLTVEQFF.

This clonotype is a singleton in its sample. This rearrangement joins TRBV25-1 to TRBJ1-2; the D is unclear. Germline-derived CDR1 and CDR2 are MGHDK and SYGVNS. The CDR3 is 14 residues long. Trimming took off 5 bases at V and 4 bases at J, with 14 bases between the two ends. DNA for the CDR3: TGTGCCAGCAGTCAGATCGACCCATTCTATGGCTACACCTTC. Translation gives CASSQIDPFYGYTF.

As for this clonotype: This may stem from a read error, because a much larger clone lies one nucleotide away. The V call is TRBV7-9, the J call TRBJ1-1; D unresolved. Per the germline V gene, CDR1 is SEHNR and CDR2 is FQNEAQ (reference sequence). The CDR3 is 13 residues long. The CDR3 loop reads CASSATTNTVAFF. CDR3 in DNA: TGTGCCAGCAGCGCGACAACGAACACTGTAGCTTTCTTT. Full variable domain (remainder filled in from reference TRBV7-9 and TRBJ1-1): DTGVSQNPRHKITKRGQNVTFRCDPISEHNRLYWYRQTLGQGPEFLTYFQNEAQLEKSRLLSDRFSAERPKGSFSTLEIQRTEQGDSAMYLCASSATTNTVAFFGQGTRLTVV.

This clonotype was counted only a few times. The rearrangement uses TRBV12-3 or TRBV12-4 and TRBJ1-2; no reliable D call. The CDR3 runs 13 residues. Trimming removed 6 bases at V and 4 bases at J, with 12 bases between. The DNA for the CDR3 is TGTGCCAGCAGACCTAGAGGGTCCTATGGCTACACCTTC. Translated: CASRPRGSYGYTF.

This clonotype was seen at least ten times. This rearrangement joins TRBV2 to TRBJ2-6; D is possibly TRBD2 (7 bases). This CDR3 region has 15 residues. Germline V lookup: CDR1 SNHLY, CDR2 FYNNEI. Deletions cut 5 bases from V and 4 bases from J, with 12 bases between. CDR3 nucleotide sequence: TGTGCCAGCAGTTGGGGGGGCGAAGGGGCCAACGTCCTGACTTTC. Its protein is CASSWGGEGANVLTF.

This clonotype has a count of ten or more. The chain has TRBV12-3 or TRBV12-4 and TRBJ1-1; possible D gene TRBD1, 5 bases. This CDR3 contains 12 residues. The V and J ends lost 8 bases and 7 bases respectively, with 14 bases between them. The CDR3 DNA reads TGTGCCAGCTCAATCGGCACAGGTGAAGCTTTCTTT. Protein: CASSIGTGEAFF.

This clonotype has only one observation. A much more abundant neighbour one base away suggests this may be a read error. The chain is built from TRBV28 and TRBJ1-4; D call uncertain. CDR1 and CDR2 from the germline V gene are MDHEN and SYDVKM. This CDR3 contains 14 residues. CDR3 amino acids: CASSLVVTNERLFF. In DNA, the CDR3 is TGTGCCAGCAGTTTAGTTGTCACTAATGAAAGACTGTTTTTT.